These 14 T cell receptor beta chains were sequenced from one sample in a study of persistence of HIV-infected CD4 T cells (TCRdb year 2020). TCRbeta repertoires were sequenced from genomic DNA with the immunoSEQ hsTCRB assay version 4 in survey mode. TCRdb stores this immuneACCESS table with in-frame sequences only. Part of the clones is absent; in the studies checked, under half of the shortfall reflects unresolved V genes, and no reason is known for the rest. The sample table shows 35,000 to 55,000 clones, and approximately 90% are seen once. The top ten hold around 1.8% of the sample. The label giving this sample's treatment or condition can be read as: suppressive antiretroviral therapy. As a nonspecific positive control representing the CD4+ T cell repertoire, the cells were stimulated with anti-CD3/anti-CD28 magnetic beads. Sorting of responding CD4+ T cells was based on upregulation of both CD40 ligand and CD69.

The antigens these receptors bind are not known. The source was CD4+ T cells sorted from PBMCs after roughly 17-hour stimulation, collected from a patient who received antiretroviral therapy. The cell subset or site label on this specimen signifies: CD40L+CD69+ CD4 T cells responding to anti-CD3/anti-CD28 beads, representing the overall repertoire. The receptor source for this set is an adult man with HIV who was CMV-seropositive.

The chain uses TRBV2 and TRBJ1-1; D not certain. Germline V gene sequence: CDR1 SNHLY, CDR2 FYNNEI. V was shortened by 3 bases and J by 1 base, with 0 bases between the two germline ends. The CDR3 has 11 amino acids. The CDR3 nucleotides read TGTGCCAGCAGTGAGAACACTGAAGCTTTCTTT. Its translation is CASSENTEAFF.

This chain links TRBV5-4 with TRBJ1-6; TRBD1 aligns across 7 bases. CDR1 is SGHNT, CDR2 YYREEE, per germline (reference sequence). The CDR3 loop spans 17 amino acids. Trimming cost V 0 bases and J 3 bases; bases outside gene matches: 6. The CDR3 spells CASSLGGDSRYNSPLHF. The CDR3 DNA is TGTGCCAGCAGCTTGGGTGGGGACAGCCGCTATAATTCACCCCTCCACTTT.

J is TRBJ2-7 and V is TRBV6-5; D tentatively fits TRBD1 or TRBD2 (5 bases each). The CDR3 runs to 13 residues. Germline V lookup: CDR1 MNHEY, CDR2 SVGAGI. V dropped 7 bases and J dropped 2 bases, with 12 bases sitting between them. The DNA for the CDR3 is TGTGCCAGCAACCGGGACCGTACCTACGAGCAGTACTTC. This gives the protein CASNRDRTYEQYF.

The rearrangement links TRBV29-1 to TRBJ1-6; 8 bases are a match to TRBD1. This CDR3 is built from 15 residues. V dropped 3 bases and J dropped 6; count of bases not matched to a gene: 7. Germline V gene data show CDR1 as SQVTM and CDR2 as ANQGSEA. The DNA of the CDR3 is TGCAGCGTTGAGCCAGGGGGCAATTCTAATTCACCCCTCCACTTT. This gives the protein CSVEPGGNSNSPLHF.

This chain uses TRBV5-4 with TRBJ1-6, with 10 bases identical to TRBD1. The germline gives CDR1 SGHNT, CDR2 YYREEE (reference sequence). This CDR3 is 16 amino acids long. Trimming removed 0 bases from V and 9 bases from J; junction bases left unmatched: 6. CDR3 amino acids: CASSLADRTGGSPLHF. Written as DNA, the CDR3 is TGTGCCAGCAGCTTGGCCGATCGGACAGGGGGTTCACCCCTCCACTTT. Full variable domain (outside the CDR3, taken from reference TRBV5-4 and TRBJ1-6): ETGVTQSPTHLIKTRGQQVTLRCSSQSGHNTVSWYQQALGQGPQFIFQYYREEENGRGNFPPRFSGLQFPNYSSELNVNALELDDSALYLCASSLADRTGGSPLHFGNGTRLTVT.

As regards this clone: This sample includes further DNA sequences coding for the same CDR3. The chain employs TRBV29-1 and TRBJ2-7; the D call may be TRBD1 or TRBD2 (5 bases each). Germline CDR1 is SQVTM and CDR2 is ANQGSEA. The ends were cut back, 7 bases at V and 3 bases at J, with 13 bases in the middle. The CDR3 is 12 residues long. The CDR3 region is CSGGTGYYEQYF. The CDR3 DNA sequence: TGCAGCGGGGGGACGGGGTACTACGAGCAGTACTTC.

The chain combines TRBV11-3 with TRBJ2-3; TRBD1 agrees at 8 bases. The V gene's germline CDR1 is SGHNT and CDR2 YENEEA. The V gene end was trimmed by 5 bases and the J gene end by 2 bases; junction bases not matched to a gene: 9. The CDR3 is 16 amino acids. DNA of the CDR3: TGTGCCAGCAGCAACCAGGGGGCAGGCACCACAGATACGCAGTATTTT. It specifies CASSNQGAGTTDTQYF.

V usage is TRBV9 and J usage is TRBJ2-2, with D perhaps being TRBD1 or TRBD2 (6 bases each). There are 16 residues in the CDR3. Germline-derived CDR1 and CDR2 are SGDLS and YYNGEE. Trimming left V 2 bases short and J 3 bases short, with 14 bases between. CDR3 nucleotides: TGTGCCAGCAGCGTCAAACAGGGAGGAGACACCGGGGAGCTGTTTTTT. Protein sequence: CASSVKQGGDTGELFF.

This clone was found a few times. The genes are TRBV27 and TRBJ1-3; D ambiguous. From germline, CDR1 is MNHEY and CDR2 SMNVEV (reference sequence). The germline V and J ends were trimmed by 0 bases and 4 bases, with 10 bases remaining between them. The CDR3 covers 15 residues. This chain's CDR3 is CASSLSLTEGNTIYF. The DNA of the CDR3 is TGTGCCAGCAGTTTATCGTTAACCGAAGGAAACACCATATATTTT.

The rearrangement links TRBV5-1 to TRBJ2-7; no definite D call. V lost 7 bases, J lost 5 bases, and 10 bases lay in between. The CDR3 runs to 11 residues. Germline loops: CDR1 SGHRS, CDR2 YFSETQ. Here the CDR3 DNA reads TGCGCCAGCCCCCAGGCCCACGAGCAGTACTTC. Protein product: CASPQAHEQYF.

This clone has just one count. The chain links TRBV4-1 to TRBJ2-7; 12 bases align to TRBD2. The CDR3 runs to 18 residues. CDR1 and CDR2 (germline): MGHRA, YSYEKL. After removal of 1 base from V and 4 bases from J, the junction contained 11 bases not matched to a gene. CDR3 loop: CASSQVLGLAGNLYEQYF. Here the CDR3 DNA reads TGCGCCAGCAGCCAAGTACTCGGACTAGCGGGGAATCTTTACGAGCAGTACTTC.

The chain is built from TRBV2 and TRBJ1-4, with D hard to call. Germline V gene sequence: CDR1 SNHLY, CDR2 FYNNEI. With 10 bases removed from V and 4 bases from J, the gap between germline ends came to 16 bases. This CDR3 region has 14 residues. CDR3 DNA sequence: TGTGCCACAGGCCGAACGGTGAATAATGAAAAACTGTTTTTT. Amino acids: CATGRTVNNEKLFF.

The chain has TRBV10-2 and TRBJ2-2; D possibly corresponds to TRBD1 (6 bases). Trimming took off 3 bases at V and 0 bases at J, with 14 bases between the two ends. The CDR3 contains 17 residues. Germline V gene sequence: CDR1 WSHSY, CDR2 SAAADI. DNA for the CDR3: TGCGCCAGCAGTGAAGGCAGGGGCCGCGCGAACACCGGGGAGCTGTTTTTT. Its translation is CASSEGRGRANTGELFF.

V gene TRBV30 combines with J gene TRBJ1-4; a weak D match, TRBD1 (6 bases). V lost 2 bases and J lost 1, with 8 bases in between. The CDR3 is 14 amino acids. The germline V gene encodes CDR1 GTSNPN and CDR2 SVGIG (reference sequence). CDR3: CAWSNRVTNEKLFF. DNA for the CDR3: TGTGCCTGGAGTAACAGGGTAACTAATGAAAAACTGTTTTTT.